Each of the 19 T cell receptor beta chains below was sequenced from the same sample in a study of blood T cell repertoires in COVID-19. Repertoires were generated with immunoSEQ multiplex PCR, while TCRdb's copy carries only in-frame clones and drops some. Of about 100,000 clones in the sample, approximately 86% were seen once. Material: peripheral blood. The origin of the receptors is a man older than 75 with acute or convalescent COVID-19.

The V and J genes are TRBV29-1 and TRBJ1-2; 9 bases fit TRBD1. From germline, CDR1 is SQVTM and CDR2 ANQGSEA. V shed 7 bases, J shed 1 base, and the junction held 7 bases outside the gene matches. The CDR3 is 14 residues long. CDR3 residues: CSATGTGFNYGYTF. Here the CDR3 DNA reads TGCAGCGCAACCGGGACAGGGTTTAACTATGGCTACACCTTC.

V usage is TRBV7-3 and J usage is TRBJ2-1, with D tentatively TRBD2 (6 bases). This CDR3 region has 15 residues. The V and J ends lost 5 bases and 5 bases respectively, with 16 bases between them. CDR1 is SGHTA and CDR2 is FQGTGA in the germline V gene. CDR3 nucleotides: TGTGCCAGCAGCCGGGGACTTCCTTTTGACAATGAGCAGTTCTTC. This encodes CASSRGLPFDNEQFF.

The chain is built from TRBV6-6 and TRBJ1-1, with D hard to call. Trimming left V 6 bases short and J 1 base short, with 6 bases between. CDR1 and CDR2 (germline): MNHNY, SVGAGI (reference sequence). This CDR3 region has 12 residues. CDR3 region: CASRAPNTEAFF. CDR3 in DNA: TGTGCCAGCAGGGCCCCGAACACTGAAGCTTTCTTT.

This chain links TRBV4-3 with TRBJ2-1; 13 bases line up with TRBD2. This CDR3 has 16 amino acids. Germline V lookup: CDR1 LGHNA, CDR2 YSLEER. The V and J ends lost 3 bases and 1 base, in that order; junction bases with no gene match: 0. CDR3 sequence: CASSQGLAGSYNEQFF. The CDR3 region has the DNA TGCGCCAGCAGCCAGGGACTAGCGGGATCCTACAATGAGCAGTTCTTC.

The chain employs TRBV7-9 and TRBJ2-1, with TRBD1 matching over 10 bases. The germline V gene encodes CDR1 SEHNR and CDR2 FQNEAQ (reference sequence). The CDR3 length is 14 residues. V gave up 4 bases and J gave up 10 bases; unmatched junction bases: 7. CDR3 region: CASSWGQGKVEQFF. DNA of the CDR3: TGTGCCAGCAGCTGGGGACAGGGGAAGGTAGAGCAGTTCTTC.

The V and J genes are TRBV5-1 and TRBJ2-2, with 11 bases aligning to TRBD1. The length of the CDR3 is 15 residues. Germline V gives CDR1 SGHRS, CDR2 YFSETQ. V trimming: 2 bases; J trimming: 6 bases; junction bases outside the gene matches: 3. The CDR3: CASSLGQGASGELFF. DNA for the CDR3: TGCGCCAGCAGCTTAGGACAGGGGGCTTCCGGGGAGCTGTTTTTT.

This chain uses TRBV7-2 with TRBJ2-1; 9 bases match TRBD2. This CDR3 comprises 16 residues. Germline V gene lookup returns CDR1 SGHTA and CDR2 FQGNSA. The ends lost 6 bases at V and 4 bases at J; junction bases unmatched: 10. The CDR3 nucleotides read TGTGCCAGCAGTCTAGGGGCTAGCGGGACATACAATGAGCAGTTCTTC. Translated, it gives CASSLGASGTYNEQFF.

V and J are TRBV11-2 and TRBJ2-2, with TRBD2 matching over 11 bases. J was trimmed by 7 bases and V by 1 base; bases with no gene match: 8. Germline assignment: CDR1 SGHAT and CDR2 FQNNGV. The CDR3 spans 17 residues. This CDR3 is CASSLGVAGGPGGELFF. CDR3 bases: TGTGCCAGCAGCTTAGGGGTAGCGGGAGGGCCCGGCGGGGAGCTGTTTTTT.

The chain couples TRBV2 to TRBJ2-7; D is possibly TRBD1 (5 bases). CDR1 is SNHLY, CDR2 FYNNEI, per germline. The V and J ends lost 6 bases and 6 bases respectively, with 12 bases between them. The CDR3 length is 12 residues. The DNA of the CDR3 is TGTGCCAGCAGCCCTGACAGCCCCGAGCAGTACTTC. This encodes CASSPDSPEQYF.

The chain carries TRBV7-8 and TRBJ2-5; 9 bases are a match to TRBD1. J gave up 5 bases and V 5 bases, and 12 bases lay outside the gene matches. This CDR3 has 16 residues. CDR1 is SGHVS and CDR2 is FQNEAQ in the germline V gene. CDR3 sequence reads: CASSLKTGGLEETQYF. The CDR3 DNA reads as TGTGCCAGCAGCCTCAAAACAGGGGGCCTAGAGGAGACCCAGTACTTC.

The rearrangement joins TRBV29-1 to TRBJ2-7; D is possibly TRBD2 (6 bases). The CDR3 consists of 13 residues. V dropped 7 bases and J dropped 3 bases, with 16 bases sitting between them. The germline CDR1 and CDR2 sequences are SQVTM and ANQGSEA. This CDR3 reads CSASEGRGYEQYF. Here the CDR3 DNA reads TGCAGCGCCTCGGAGGGCCGGGGCTACGAGCAGTACTTC.

In nucleotides, the CDR3 is TGTGCCAGCAGCCAGCTAGGTCAGCCCCAGCATTTT. It yields the protein CASSQLGQPQHF. The chain employs TRBV11-2 and TRBJ1-5; unclear D gene. The germline V gene has CDR1 SGHAT and CDR2 FQNNGV. Trimming left V 5 bases short and J 6 bases short, with 8 bases between. This CDR3 region has 12 residues.

This chain links TRBV5-1 with TRBJ1-1; TRBD1 aligns across 9 bases. In germline, CDR1 is SGHRS, CDR2 YFSETQ. This CDR3 comprises 14 residues. Trimming took 4 bases from V and 2 from J; bases not matched to a gene: 3. CDR3 sequence (DNA): TGCGCCAGCAGCATGGGACAGGGCAACACTGAAGCTTTCTTT. Translating gives CASSMGQGNTEAFF.

The chain couples TRBV10-3 to TRBJ2-1; TRBD2 matches at 7 bases. Germline lookup yields CDR1 ENHRY and CDR2 SYGVKD. The CDR3 covers 15 residues. The V gene end was trimmed by 5 bases and the J gene end by 8 bases; junction bases not matched to a gene: 12. The CDR3 protein is CAISSNGEGPDEQFF. The CDR3 DNA sequence: TGTGCCATCAGTAGTAACGGGGAGGGCCCAGATGAGCAGTTCTTC.

DNA of the CDR3: TGTGCCAGCAGTCCCGGACTAGCCGAAGAGACCCAGTACTTC. Its protein is CASSPGLAEETQYF. This sequence joins TRBV7-2 and TRBJ2-5, with TRBD2 identical over 8 bases. This CDR3 spans 14 amino acids. V lost 6 bases to trimming and J lost 3 bases; unmatched junction nucleotides: 6. Germline CDR1 SGHTA, CDR2 FQGNSA.

The chain uses TRBV5-1 and TRBJ1-4; TRBD1 aligns across 10 bases. Per germline, CDR1 SGHRS and CDR2 YFSETQ. Trimming took 4 bases from V and 10 from J; bases not matched to a gene: 10. CDR3 length: 15 amino acids. CDR3 loop: CASSQDRDRGGKLFF. CDR3 DNA sequence: TGCGCCAGCAGCCAAGACCGGGACAGGGGTGGAAAACTGTTTTTT.

The chain recombines TRBV7-9 with TRBJ2-3; possibly TRBD1 for D (6 bases). Per the germline V gene, CDR1 is SEHNR and CDR2 is FQNEAQ (reference sequence). The CDR3 totals 14 residues. Trimming stripped 4 bases from V and 0 bases from J, with 8 bases between. The CDR3 bases are TGTGCCAGCAGCTACAGGGTTAGCACAGATACGCAGTATTTT. Its translation is CASSYRVSTDTQYF.

This chain links TRBV3-1 (or the pseudogene TRBV3-2) with TRBJ2-6, with TRBD1 identical over 7 bases. Germline V gives CDR1 LGHDT, CDR2 YNNKEL (reference sequence). The CDR3 is 17 residues long. Losses at the gene ends were 6 bases for V and 0 bases for J; bases not matched to a gene: 8. The CDR3 DNA reads as TGTGCCAGCAGTGACCGGGACAGCCACTCTGGGGCCAACGTCCTGACTTTC. It translates to CASSDRDSHSGANVLTF.

V gene TRBV9 combines with J gene TRBJ2-1; TRBD1 matches at 10 bases. V shed 0 bases and J 5 bases; nucleotides not matched to a gene: 5. Germline CDR1 SGDLS, CDR2 YYNGEE. The CDR3 consists of 16 residues. This chain's CDR3 is CASSVALGQGDNEQFF. The CDR3 nucleotides are TGTGCCAGCAGCGTAGCCCTCGGACAGGGGGACAATGAGCAGTTCTTC. Full variable domain (missing parts from reference TRBV9 and TRBJ2-1): DSGVTQTPKHLITATGQRVTLRCSPRSGDLSVYWYQQSLDQGLQFLIQYYNGEERAKGNILERFSAQQFPDLHSELNLSSLELGDSALYFCASSVALGQGDNEQFFGPGTRLTVL.